These 18 T cell receptor beta chains originate from one sample sequenced in a study of T cell repertoires in cytomegalovirus infection. Each CDR3 protein is one row after TCRdb ran MiXCR on the reads. Of some 800,000 distinct CDR3 sequences listed, around 29% are singletons. These receptors have no known antigen. The sample here was cultured CD8+ T cells from PBMCs, taken from culture after CMV antigen stimulation. These receptors all stem from a human donor in good health (CMV status not recorded). Some clones in this sample may be carry-over from other donors' samples.

In its sample, this clonotype was seen a few times. The genes are TRBV7-9 and TRBJ1-2; D remains ambiguous. The CDR3 spans 13 residues. From germline, CDR1 is SEHNR and CDR2 FQNEAQ (reference sequence). V was pared by 1 base and J by 8 bases, with 11 bases between. The CDR3 loop reads CASSLGTERGYTF. In nucleotides, the CDR3 is TGTGCCAGCAGCTTAGGGACCGAACGGGGCTACACCTTC. The variable domain in full, with the rest retrieved from reference TRBV7-9 and TRBJ1-2, is DTGVSQNPRHKITKRGQNVTFRCDPISEHNRLYWYRQTLGQGPEFLTYFQNEAQLEKSRLLSDRFSAERPKGSFSTLEIQRTEQGDSAMYLCASSLGTERGYTFGSGTRLTVV.

This clonotype was seen a few times. The chain recombines TRBV12-3 or TRBV12-4 with TRBJ2-5, with 9 bases lining up with TRBD2. V was clipped by 4 bases and J by 1 base; unmatched bases: 7. The CDR3 consists of 16 residues. The DNA of the CDR3 is TGTGCCAGCAGTTCTTCTAGCGGGGCAACCCAAGAGACCCAGTACTTC. The encoded protein is CASSSSSGATQETQYF.

The chain recombines TRBV7-9 with TRBJ1-1; TRBD1 matches at 7 bases. Germline-derived CDR1 and CDR2 are SEHNR and FQNEAQ (reference sequence). V lost 5 bases, J lost 11 bases, and 8 bases stayed unmatched. The CDR3 sequence is 12 residues long. The chain's CDR3 is CASSHRQGRAFF. The CDR3 DNA sequence: TGTGCCAGCAGCCATAGACAGGGACGGGCTTTCTTT. Filled out from reference TRBV7-9 and TRBJ1-1, the complete variable domain reads DTGVSQNPRHKITKRGQNVTFRCDPISEHNRLYWYRQTLGQGPEFLTYFQNEAQLEKSRLLSDRFSAERPKGSFSTLEIQRTEQGDSAMYLCASSHRQGRAFFGQGTRLTVV.

The rearrangement joins TRBV20-1 to TRBJ2-1; TRBD1 is a possible D gene (6 bases). The length of the CDR3 is 14 residues. The V end was cut by 3 bases, the J end by 7 bases, with 16 bases between. Per the germline V gene, CDR1 is DFQATT and CDR2 is SNEGSKA (reference sequence). The CDR3 protein is CSAREILGGNEQFF. Here the CDR3 DNA reads TGCAGTGCTAGGGAAATACTAGGGGGTAATGAGCAGTTCTTC.

The V call is TRBV6-5, the J call TRBJ2-7; D is perhaps TRBD1 (6 bases). The CDR3 covers 13 residues. The V and J ends lost 4 bases and 2 bases respectively, with 9 bases between them. Germline assignment: CDR1 MNHEY and CDR2 SVGAGI. The CDR3 here is CASSSGHPYEQYV. The CDR3 DNA reads as TGTGCCAGCAGTTCGGGACATCCCTACGAGCAGTACGTC.

The chain combines TRBV7-6 with TRBJ1-1; D is unclear. From germline, CDR1 is SGHVS and CDR2 FNYEAQ. The CDR3 length is 17 residues. Trimming pared 1 base from V and 0 bases from J, leaving 15 bases between. DNA of the CDR3: TGTGCCAGCAGCTTAGGTCGCCACCCGATATTGAACACTGAAGCTTTCTTT. This gives the protein CASSLGRHPILNTEAFF. Combining the CDR3 with reference TRBV7-6 and TRBJ1-1 gives the whole variable domain GAGVSQSPRYKVTKRGQDVALRCDPISGHVSLYWYRQALGQGPEFLTYFNYEAQQDKSGLPNDRFSAERPEGSISTLTIQRTEQRDSAMYRCASSLGRHPILNTEAFFGQGTRLTVV.

The chain has TRBV27 and TRBJ1-2; D is ambiguous. The ends were cut back, 5 bases at V and 8 bases at J, with 18 bases in the middle. This CDR3 contains 14 residues. CDR1 MNHEY and CDR2 SMNVEV come from the germline V gene (reference sequence). The CDR3 DNA follows: TGTGCCAGCAGTCCGGACCTTCTGGGTCGGGGCTACACCTTC. As protein: CASSPDLLGRGYTF.

In this sample, this clonotype turned up a few times. DNA of the CDR3: TGCGCCAGCAGCCAAGAGGGCGCCCCAGCGATAGGCTATGAGCAGTTCTTC. It is translated as CASSQEGAPAIGYEQFF. The chain couples TRBV4-1 to TRBJ2-1; D remains unclear. CDR3 size: 17 residues. With 0 bases removed from V and 8 bases from J, the gap between germline ends came to 20 bases. Germline V gene lookup returns CDR1 MGHRA and CDR2 YSYEKL.

The rearrangement uses TRBV6-2 or TRBV6-3 and TRBJ2-1; 7 nucleotides agree with TRBD1. J gave up 7 bases and V 2 bases, and 5 bases lay outside the gene matches. CDR1 MNHEY and CDR2 SVGEGT come from the germline V gene. The CDR3 is 14 amino acids. The CDR3 sequence: CASSYAGTENEQFF. For the CDR3, the DNA is TGTGCCAGCAGTTACGCAGGGACAGAAAATGAGCAGTTCTTC.

V usage is TRBV20-1 and J usage is TRBJ2-7, with TRBD1 identical over 7 bases. V lost 0 bases and J lost 2; bases outside the gene matches: 10. From germline, CDR1 is DFQATT and CDR2 SNEGSKA (reference sequence). CDR3 length: 16 amino acids. CDR3 sequence: CSARDRGDSNPYEQYF. The CDR3 DNA sequence: TGCAGTGCTAGAGATCGAGGGGACAGCAACCCCTACGAGCAGTACTTC.

This chain uses TRBV4-1 with TRBJ2-7, with D perhaps matching TRBD2 (6 bases). The V gene's germline CDR1 is MGHRA and CDR2 YSYEKL. This CDR3 spans 15 amino acids. V dropped 6 bases and J dropped 3 bases, with 18 bases sitting between them. The CDR3 region has the DNA TGCGCCAGCAGAGCTGATGGGACTCGGGACTACGAGCAGTACTTC. Protein product: CASRADGTRDYEQYF.

The chain recombines TRBV5-4 with TRBJ2-1; D assignment may be TRBD1 or TRBD2 (5 bases each). Looked up from germline, CDR1 is SGHNT and CDR2 is YYREEE (reference sequence). Trimming took 0 bases from V and 6 from J, leaving 13 bases between them. This CDR3 spans 15 amino acids. Here the CDR3 DNA reads TGTGCCAGCAGCTTGGAGGTTGAGAGGGGCAATGAGCAGTTCTTC. This sequence encodes CASSLEVERGNEQFF.

This clonotype has just a few counts. The CDR3 here is CASSYIGDEGYTF. CDR3 coding DNA: TGTGCCAGCAGTTACATCGGGGATGAGGGCTACACCTTC. V usage is TRBV6-2 or TRBV6-3 and J usage is TRBJ1-2; unclear D gene. V lost 2 bases, J lost 8 bases, and 12 bases lay in between. The CDR3 has 13 residues. Germline CDR1 MNHEY, CDR2 SVGEGT.

This clonotype came up a few times. This chain connects TRBV27 to TRBJ2-5, with no clear D. CDR1 and CDR2 (germline): MNHEY, SMNVEV (reference sequence). CDR3 length equals 14 residues. Trimming shortened V by 5 bases and J by 1 base, and 11 bases separated the two germline ends. The CDR3 protein is CASSPRMIQETQYF. Written as DNA, the CDR3 is TGTGCCAGCAGTCCACGAATGATCCAAGAGACCCAGTACTTC.

The chain employs TRBV6-2 or TRBV6-3 and TRBJ2-1; possibly TRBD1 or TRBD2 for D (6 bases each). V was clipped by 8 bases and J by 3 bases, with 14 bases between them. Germline V gene lookup returns CDR1 MNHEY and CDR2 SVGEGT. CDR3 length equals 14 residues. The CDR3 sequence is CASQEGEVYNEQFF. The CDR3 DNA sequence: TGTGCCAGCCAAGAGGGGGAGGTCTACAATGAGCAGTTCTTC.

This clonotype was recorded many times. This chain uses TRBV12-3 or TRBV12-4 with TRBJ1-4; D unresolved. The CDR3 contains 12 residues. V was cut by 2 bases and J by 8 bases, with 6 bases left in between. The CDR3, as DNA: TGTGCCAGCAGTTTACTGGGCGAAAAACTGTTTTTT. Encoded protein: CASSLLGEKLFF.

V and J are TRBV6-6 and TRBJ2-1; TRBD2 matches 8 bases. After removal of 6 bases from V and 2 bases from J, the junction contained 6 bases not matched to a gene. Germline-derived CDR1 and CDR2 are MNHNY and SVGAGI (reference sequence). This CDR3 is 15 amino acids long. The CDR3 here is CASRYAGGTYNEQFF. The CDR3 coding sequence is TGTGCCAGCAGGTACGCGGGGGGAACCTACAATGAGCAGTTCTTC.

As to this clonotype: This clone may be a read error of a much larger clone one base away. This chain joins TRBV7-2 and TRBJ2-7; D is unclear. This CDR3 region has 14 residues. Per the germline V gene, CDR1 is SGHTA and CDR2 is FQGNSA. CDR3 amino acids: CASGFIYSSYEQYF. The DNA for the CDR3 is TGTGCCAGCGGCTTTATTTATAGCTCCTACGAGCAGTACTTC. Together with reference TRBV7-2 and TRBJ2-7, the CDR3 gives the full variable domain: GAGVSQSPSNKVTEKGKDVELRCDPISGHTALYWYRQSLGQGLEFLIYFQGNSAPDKSGLPSDRFSAERTGGSVSTLTIQRTQQEDSAVYLCASGFIYSSYEQYFGPGTRLTVT.